This TCR beta chain was obtained from a study of shared clonotypes between healthy human individuals. General observations from the study: In general, naive subsets displayed greater estimated richness than memory subsets did. Across a handful of donors, naive CD4 shared around 5.1%, naive CD8 more than 3%, memory CD4 about 2.5%, memory CD8 around 0.42%.

The CDR3 extends over 13 amino acids. Trimming left V 4 bases short and J 7 bases short, with 11 bases between. The V gene's germline CDR1 is KGHSH and CDR2 LQKENI. Methods used by the authors: Filtering differed because ImmunoSEQ produced junction-only sequences that carried no quality scores. Produced via immunoSEQ multiplex PCR; TCRdb's table is partial and in-frame only. D and trimming were read from the DNA, whereas the V and J calls and clone size are those reported in that table. The sample has 600,000 to 750,000 clones, over 60% seen once. On this clone itself: Its antigen is not identified.

The source is a woman in her 30s in good health. The sample comprised memory CD4+ T cells sorted from blood. Subset of the sample: CD45RA-negative fraction. J is TRBJ2-1 and V is TRBV18; unclear D gene. The CDR3 nucleotides read TGTGCCAGCTCACTCTCAGAGGCTAATGAGCAGTTCTTC. Translated, it gives CASSLSEANEQFF.